Each of the 15 T cell receptor beta chains below was sequenced from the same sample in a study of blood T cell repertoires in COVID-19. The protocol was immunoSEQ multiplex PCR, while the TCRdb copy is restricted to in-frame clones and leaves out a portion. The sample gives 200,000 or so clones, over 60% of which show up once; 4.5% to 7% is in the top ten. Sample: peripheral blood. Source of these receptors: a woman between 70 and 85 years old with acute or convalescent COVID-19.

This clone came up once. For the CDR3, the DNA is TGTGCCAGCAGTGTTCAGGGGCGAGAGACCCAGTACTTC. It is translated as CASSVQGRETQYF. This chain joins TRBV28 and TRBJ2-5; a possible D gene is TRBD1 (6 bases). Trimming shortened V by 5 bases and J by 4 bases, and 11 bases separated the two germline ends. The germline V gene encodes CDR1 MDHEN and CDR2 SYDVKM. The CDR3 loop spans 13 amino acids.

This clone was found once. The chain couples TRBV14 to TRBJ1-5; no firm D call. V was clipped by 1 base and J by 9 bases, with 7 bases between them. This CDR3 spans 12 amino acids. The germline V gene has CDR1 SGHDN and CDR2 FVKESK. The CDR3 loop is CASSQVGGPQHF. Written as DNA, the CDR3 is TGTGCCAGCAGCCAAGTCGGTGGGCCCCAGCATTTT.

Regarding this clone: A much bigger clone sits one base away, suggesting this may be a read error. This rearrangement joins TRBV5-8 to TRBJ2-1, with D uncertain. The germline V gene has CDR1 SGHTS and CDR2 YDEGEE. V gave up 7 bases and J gave up 4 bases, with 3 bases separating them. CDR3 length: 10 residues. In nucleotides, the CDR3 is TGTGCCAGCTCGTACAATGAGCAGTTCTTC. Translation gives CASSYNEQFF.

This chain uses TRBV2 with TRBJ1-5, with 8 bases fitting TRBD1. The junction had 8 bases not matched to a gene; V was cut back by 6 bases and J by 4 bases. CDR1 SNHLY and CDR2 FYNNEI come from the germline V gene. CDR3 length: 15 residues. The CDR3 sequence is CASRGWTGRNQPQHF. As DNA, the CDR3 is TGTGCCAGCAGGGGCTGGACAGGGAGAAATCAGCCCCAGCATTTT.

Written as DNA, the CDR3 is TGTGCCAGCAGCCCCCGGGACAGGGGCTCCTACGAGCAGTACTTC. The encoded protein is CASSPRDRGSYEQYF. This chain links TRBV3-1 (or the pseudogene TRBV3-2) with TRBJ2-7; the match to TRBD1 covers 10 bases. The trim removed 4 bases at V and 0 bases at J, leaving 3 bases unmatched. This CDR3 is 15 amino acids long. Germline V gene data show CDR1 as LGHDT and CDR2 as YNNKEL (reference sequence).

The chain recombines TRBV6-5 with TRBJ1-3; D perhaps matches TRBD1 (6 bases). The CDR3 is made up of 13 amino acids. Trimming removed 6 bases at V and 4 bases at J, with 10 bases between. The germline CDR1 and CDR2 sequences are MNHEY and SVGAGI. The CDR3 nucleotides read TGTGCCAGCAGGCGACAGGCGGGAAACACCATATATTTT. Its translation is CASRRQAGNTIYF.

The rearrangement links TRBV5-1 to TRBJ2-1; a weak D match, TRBD1 (7 bases). Germline CDR1 is SGHRS and CDR2 is YFSETQ. Trimming left V 1 base short and J 2 bases short, with 10 bases between. CDR3 length: 15 residues. The CDR3 DNA follows: TGCGCCAGCAGCTTGACAGGGGAGGCCTACAATGAGCAGTTCTTC. It encodes CASSLTGEAYNEQFF.

The chain carries TRBV4-2 and TRBJ2-2, with D possibly TRBD2 on 6 matching bases. V shed 0 bases and J shed 1 base, with 12 bases lying between them. This CDR3 contains 17 residues. Per germline, CDR1 LGHNA and CDR2 YNFKEQ. The CDR3: CASSQDRRERNTGELFF. CDR3 bases: TGTGCCAGCAGCCAAGATCGTCGGGAGAGGAACACCGGGGAGCTGTTTTTT.

The chain uses TRBV5-4 and TRBJ2-7, with D possibly being TRBD1 (6 bases). V gave up 3 bases and J gave up 3 bases, with 16 bases separating them. This CDR3 spans 15 amino acids. CDR1 is SGHNT and CDR2 is YYREEE in the germline V gene (reference sequence). The CDR3 DNA is TGTGCCAGCAGCTCTTTAGGGGGTTCTTACTACGAGCAGTACTTC. It specifies CASSSLGGSYYEQYF.

The chain employs TRBV2 and TRBJ2-1; a possible D gene is TRBD1 (6 bases). CDR1 and CDR2 from the germline V gene are SNHLY and FYNNEI. Trimming took off 3 bases at V and 9 bases at J, with 18 bases between the two ends. The CDR3 is made up of 15 amino acids. The CDR3 sequence is CASSEAGASYGEQFF. Here the CDR3 DNA reads TGTGCCAGCAGTGAGGCAGGGGCTAGCTATGGTGAGCAGTTCTTC.

This rearrangement joins TRBV19 to TRBJ2-3; D call uncertain. V was clipped by 3 bases and J by 4 bases, with 8 bases between them. The germline V gene encodes CDR1 LNHDA and CDR2 SQIVND (reference sequence). This CDR3 region has 13 residues. The CDR3 DNA reads TGTGCCAGTAGTATCTTTGTTTCAGATACGCAGTATTTT. Protein sequence: CASSIFVSDTQYF.

With regard to this clone: One junction end disagrees with the germline gene, perhaps due to a read error. The chain employs TRBV11-1 and TRBJ2-4, with 12 bases identical to TRBD2. Germline V gene sequence: CDR1 SGHAT, CDR2 FQDESV (reference sequence). The CDR3 length is 15 residues. CDR3 region: CASSPGLAGTAGVNF. Here the CDR3 DNA reads TGTGCCAGCAGCCCAGGACTAGCGGGAACGGCCGGGGTGAACTTC. Together with reference TRBV11-1 and TRBJ2-4, the CDR3 gives the full variable domain: EAEVAQSPRYKITEKSQAVAFWCDPISGHATLYWYRQILGQGPELLVQFQDESVVDDSQLPKDRFSAERLKGVDSTLKIQPAELGDSAMYLCASSPGLAGTAGVNFGAGTRLSVL.

V is TRBV7-2 and J is TRBJ2-7; TRBD1 is a possible D gene (5 bases). Trimming pared 5 bases from V and 4 bases from J, leaving 21 bases between. This CDR3 contains 16 residues. Germline V CDR1 and CDR2: SGHTA, FQGNSA. The CDR3 region has the DNA TGTGCCAGCAGCCTGACAGACTCCACCAACAATTACGAGCAGTACTTC. Translating it yields CASSLTDSTNNYEQYF.

This chain joins TRBV2 and TRBJ2-7; 10 positions agree with TRBD2. From germline, CDR1 is SNHLY and CDR2 FYNNEI. The CDR3 spans 14 residues. V dropped 9 bases and J dropped 5; count of bases not matched to a gene: 10. In DNA, the CDR3 is TGTGCCAGTACGGGACTAGCGCCATTCCACGAGCAGTACTTC. It translates to CASTGLAPFHEQYF.

This clone was picked up a small number of times. This chain links TRBV21-1 with TRBJ2-7; the table's D call TRBD2 went unverified against the DNA. TRBV21-1 is recorded as a pseudogene. This CDR3 has 14 residues. CDR3 region: CASSFLAGPHEQYF. CDR3 DNA: TGTGCCAGCAGCTTCCTAGCGGGACCTCACGAGCAGTACTTC.